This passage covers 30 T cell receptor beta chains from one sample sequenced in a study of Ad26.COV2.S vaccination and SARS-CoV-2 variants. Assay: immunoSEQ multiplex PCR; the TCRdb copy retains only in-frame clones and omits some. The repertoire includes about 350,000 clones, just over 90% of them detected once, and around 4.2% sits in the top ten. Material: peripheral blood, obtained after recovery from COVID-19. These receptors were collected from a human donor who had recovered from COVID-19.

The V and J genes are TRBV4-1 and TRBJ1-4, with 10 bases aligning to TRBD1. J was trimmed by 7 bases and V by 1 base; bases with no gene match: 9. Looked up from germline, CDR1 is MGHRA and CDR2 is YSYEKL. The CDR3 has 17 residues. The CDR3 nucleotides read TGCGCCAGCAGCCAAGGACAGGGGGCGCGAATGGGTGAAAAACTGTTTTTT. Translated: CASSQGQGARMGEKLFF.

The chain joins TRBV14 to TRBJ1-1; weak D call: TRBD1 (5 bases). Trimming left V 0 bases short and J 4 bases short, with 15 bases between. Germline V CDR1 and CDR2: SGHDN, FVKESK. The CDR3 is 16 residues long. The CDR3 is CASSQDRGGMGTEAFF. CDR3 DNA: TGTGCCAGCAGCCAAGACCGCGGGGGTATGGGCACTGAAGCTTTCTTT.

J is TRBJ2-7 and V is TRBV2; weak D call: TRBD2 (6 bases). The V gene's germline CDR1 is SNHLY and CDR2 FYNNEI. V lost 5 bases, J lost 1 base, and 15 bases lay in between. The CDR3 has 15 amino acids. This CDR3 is CASSLDAGGSYEQYF. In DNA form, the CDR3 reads TGTGCCAGCAGTCTGGACGCTGGGGGGTCCTACGAGCAGTACTTC.

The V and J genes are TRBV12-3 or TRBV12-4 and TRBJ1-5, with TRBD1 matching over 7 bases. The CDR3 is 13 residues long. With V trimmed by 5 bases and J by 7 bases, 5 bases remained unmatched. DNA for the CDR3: TGTGCCAGCAGTCCAGGGGGGAGCCAGCCCCAGCATTTT. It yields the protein CASSPGGSQPQHF.

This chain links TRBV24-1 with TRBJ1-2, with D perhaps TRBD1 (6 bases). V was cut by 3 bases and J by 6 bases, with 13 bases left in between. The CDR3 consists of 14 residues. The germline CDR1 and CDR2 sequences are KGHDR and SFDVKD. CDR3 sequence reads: CATSDPYRDDGYTF. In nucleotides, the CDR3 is TGTGCCACCAGTGATCCCTACAGGGACGATGGCTACACCTTC.

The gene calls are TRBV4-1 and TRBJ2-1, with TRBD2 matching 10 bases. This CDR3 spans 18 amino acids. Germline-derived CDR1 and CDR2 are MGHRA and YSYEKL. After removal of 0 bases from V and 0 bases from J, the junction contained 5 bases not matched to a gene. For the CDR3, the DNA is TGCGCCAGCAGCCAAGATGAACTAGCGGGGAGCTCCTACAATGAGCAGTTCTTC. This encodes CASSQDELAGSSYNEQFF.

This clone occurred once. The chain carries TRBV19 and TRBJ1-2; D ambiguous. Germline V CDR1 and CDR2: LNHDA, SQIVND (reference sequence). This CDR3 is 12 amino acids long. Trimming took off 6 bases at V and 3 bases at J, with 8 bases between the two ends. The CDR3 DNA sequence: TGTGCCAGTAGGGCTCATGACTATGGCTACACCTTC. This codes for CASRAHDYGYTF.

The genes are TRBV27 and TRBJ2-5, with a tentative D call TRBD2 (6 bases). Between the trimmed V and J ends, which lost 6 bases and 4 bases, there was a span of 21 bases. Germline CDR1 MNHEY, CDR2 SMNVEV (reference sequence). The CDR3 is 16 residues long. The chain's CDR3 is CASSLEGRPTRETQYF. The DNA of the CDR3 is TGTGCCAGCAGCCTGGAAGGGAGGCCCACAAGAGAGACCCAGTACTTC.

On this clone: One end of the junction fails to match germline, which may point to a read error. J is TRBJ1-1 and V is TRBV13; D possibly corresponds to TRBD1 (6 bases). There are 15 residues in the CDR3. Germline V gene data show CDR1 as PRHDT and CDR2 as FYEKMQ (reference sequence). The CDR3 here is CASSLGSGGHTEAFF. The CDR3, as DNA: TGTGCCAGCAGCCTAGGGTCCGGGGGACATACTGAAGCTTTCTTT.

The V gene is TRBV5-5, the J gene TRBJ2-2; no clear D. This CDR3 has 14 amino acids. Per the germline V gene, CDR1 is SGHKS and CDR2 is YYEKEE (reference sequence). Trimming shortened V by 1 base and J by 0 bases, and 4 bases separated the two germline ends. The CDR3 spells CASSLNPNTGELFF. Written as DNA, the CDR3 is TGTGCCAGCAGCTTGAATCCGAACACCGGGGAGCTGTTTTTT.

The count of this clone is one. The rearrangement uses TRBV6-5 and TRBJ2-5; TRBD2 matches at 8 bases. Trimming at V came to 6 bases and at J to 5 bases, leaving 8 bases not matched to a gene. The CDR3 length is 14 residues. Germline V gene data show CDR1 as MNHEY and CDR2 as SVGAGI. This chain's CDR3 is CASSRTGGSETQYF. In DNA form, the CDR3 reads TGTGCCAGCAGCCGGACGGGGGGGTCTGAGACCCAGTACTTC.

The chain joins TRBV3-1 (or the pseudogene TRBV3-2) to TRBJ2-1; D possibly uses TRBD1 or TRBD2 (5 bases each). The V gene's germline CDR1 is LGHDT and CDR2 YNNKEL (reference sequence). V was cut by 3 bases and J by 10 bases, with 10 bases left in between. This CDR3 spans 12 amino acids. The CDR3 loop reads CASSQGPTEQFF. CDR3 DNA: TGTGCCAGCAGCCAGGGACCAACGGAGCAGTTCTTC.

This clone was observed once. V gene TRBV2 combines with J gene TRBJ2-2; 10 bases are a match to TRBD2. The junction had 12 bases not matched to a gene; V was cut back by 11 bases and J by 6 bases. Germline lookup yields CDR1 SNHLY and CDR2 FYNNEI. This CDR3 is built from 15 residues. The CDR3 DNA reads TGTGCCGGATCTGAGCGGGGGGGCATCGCCGGGGAGCTGTTTTTT. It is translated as CAGSERGGIAGELFF.

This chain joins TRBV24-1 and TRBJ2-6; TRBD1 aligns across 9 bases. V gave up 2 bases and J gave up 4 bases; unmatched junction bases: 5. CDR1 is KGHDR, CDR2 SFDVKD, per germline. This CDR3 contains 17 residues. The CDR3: CATSDWGTGRGANVLTF. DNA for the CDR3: TGTGCCACCAGTGATTGGGGGACAGGGCGCGGGGCCAACGTCCTGACTTTC.

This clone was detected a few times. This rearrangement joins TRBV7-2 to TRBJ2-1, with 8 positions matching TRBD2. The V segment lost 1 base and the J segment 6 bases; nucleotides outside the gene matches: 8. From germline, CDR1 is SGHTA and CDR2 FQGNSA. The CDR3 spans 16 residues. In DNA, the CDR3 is TGTGCCAGCAGCTTAGTTACGGGGGGGAGGTCCAATGAGCAGTTCTTC. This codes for CASSLVTGGRSNEQFF. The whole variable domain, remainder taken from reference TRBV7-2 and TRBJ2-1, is GAGVSQSPSNKVTEKGKDVELRCDPISGHTALYWYRQSLGQGLEFLIYFQGNSAPDKSGLPSDRFSAERTGGSVSTLTIQRTQQEDSAVYLCASSLVTGGRSNEQFFGPGTRLTVL.

The CDR3 loop is CASSFDRGADTQYF. CDR3 sequence (DNA): TGTGCCAGCAGCTTCGACAGGGGTGCAGATACGCAGTATTTT. This rearrangement joins TRBV11-2 to TRBJ2-3; TRBD1 aligns across 8 bases. The CDR3 spans 14 residues. From germline, CDR1 is SGHAT and CDR2 FQNNGV. With V trimmed by 3 bases and J by 4 bases, 3 bases remained unmatched.

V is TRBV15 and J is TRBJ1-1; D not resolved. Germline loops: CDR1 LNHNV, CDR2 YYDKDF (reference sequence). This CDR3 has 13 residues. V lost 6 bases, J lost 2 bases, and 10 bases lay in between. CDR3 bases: TGTGCCACCAGAGTCGGATTAAACACTGAAGCTTTCTTT. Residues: CATRVGLNTEAFF.

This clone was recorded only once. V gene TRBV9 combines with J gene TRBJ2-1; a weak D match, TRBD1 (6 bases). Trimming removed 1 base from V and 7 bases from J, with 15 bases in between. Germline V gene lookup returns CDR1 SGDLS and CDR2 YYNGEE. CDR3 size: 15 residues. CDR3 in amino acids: CASSVTGWGLNEQFF. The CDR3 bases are TGTGCCAGCAGCGTAACAGGGTGGGGGTTGAATGAGCAGTTCTTC.

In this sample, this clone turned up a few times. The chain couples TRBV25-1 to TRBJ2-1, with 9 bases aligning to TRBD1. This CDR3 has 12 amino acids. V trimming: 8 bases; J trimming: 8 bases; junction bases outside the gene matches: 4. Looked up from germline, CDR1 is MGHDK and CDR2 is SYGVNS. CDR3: CASAQGAYEQFF. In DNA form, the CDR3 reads TGTGCCAGCGCACAGGGGGCTTATGAGCAGTTCTTC.

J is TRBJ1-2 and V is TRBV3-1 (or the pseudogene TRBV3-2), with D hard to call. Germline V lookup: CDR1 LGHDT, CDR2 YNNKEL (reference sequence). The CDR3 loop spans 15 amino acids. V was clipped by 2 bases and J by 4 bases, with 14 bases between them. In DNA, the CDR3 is TGTGCCAGCAGCCAATTATGGCAAGGATCCTATGGCTACACCTTC. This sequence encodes CASSQLWQGSYGYTF.

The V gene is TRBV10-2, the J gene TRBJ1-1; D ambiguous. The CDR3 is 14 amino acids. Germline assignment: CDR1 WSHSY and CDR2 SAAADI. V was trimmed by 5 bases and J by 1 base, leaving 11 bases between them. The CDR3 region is CASSTTGPNTEAFF. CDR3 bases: TGCGCCAGCAGTACTACTGGCCCGAACACTGAAGCTTTCTTT.

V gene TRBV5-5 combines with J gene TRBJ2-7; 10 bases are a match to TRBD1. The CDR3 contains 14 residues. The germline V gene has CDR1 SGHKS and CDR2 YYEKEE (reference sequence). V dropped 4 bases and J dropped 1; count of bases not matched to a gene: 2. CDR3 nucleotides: TGTGCCAGCAGCCTGGGACAGGGGTCCTACGAGCAGTACTTC. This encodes CASSLGQGSYEQYF.

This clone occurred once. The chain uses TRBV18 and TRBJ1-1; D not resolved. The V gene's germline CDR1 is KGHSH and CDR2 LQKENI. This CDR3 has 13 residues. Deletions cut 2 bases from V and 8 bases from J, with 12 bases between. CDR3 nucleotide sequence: TGTGCCAGCTCACCAAGAGGGAAGTGGGAAGCTTTCTTT. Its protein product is CASSPRGKWEAFF.

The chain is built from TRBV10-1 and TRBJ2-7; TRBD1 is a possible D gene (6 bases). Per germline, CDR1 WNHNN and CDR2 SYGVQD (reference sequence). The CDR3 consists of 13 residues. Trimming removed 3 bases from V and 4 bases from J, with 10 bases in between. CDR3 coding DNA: TGCGCCAGCAGTGACAGGGGCGAATACGAGCAGTACTTC. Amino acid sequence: CASSDRGEYEQYF.

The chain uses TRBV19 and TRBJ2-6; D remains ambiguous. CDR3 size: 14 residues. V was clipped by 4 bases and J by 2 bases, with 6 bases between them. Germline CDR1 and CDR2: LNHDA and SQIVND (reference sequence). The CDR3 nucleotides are TGTGCCAGTAGTAGCCAAACTGGGGCCAACGTCCTGACTTTC. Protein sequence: CASSSQTGANVLTF.

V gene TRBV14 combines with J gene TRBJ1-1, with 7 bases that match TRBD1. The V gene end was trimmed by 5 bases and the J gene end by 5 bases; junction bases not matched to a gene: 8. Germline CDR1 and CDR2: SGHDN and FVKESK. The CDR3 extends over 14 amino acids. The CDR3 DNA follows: TGTGCCAGCAGCAGTGAGGGGGCGAGGACTGAAGCTTTCTTT. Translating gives CASSSEGARTEAFF.

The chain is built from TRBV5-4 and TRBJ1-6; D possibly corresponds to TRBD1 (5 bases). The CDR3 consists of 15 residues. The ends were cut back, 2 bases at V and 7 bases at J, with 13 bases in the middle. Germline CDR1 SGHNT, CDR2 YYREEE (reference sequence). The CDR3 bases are TGTGCCAGCAGCTTTAGTCCAGCAGGGAATTCACCCCTCCACTTT. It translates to CASSFSPAGNSPLHF. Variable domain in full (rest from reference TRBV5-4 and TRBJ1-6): ETGVTQSPTHLIKTRGQQVTLRCSSQSGHNTVSWYQQALGQGPQFIFQYYREEENGRGNFPPRFSGLQFPNYSSELNVNALELDDSALYLCASSFSPAGNSPLHFGNGTRLTVT.

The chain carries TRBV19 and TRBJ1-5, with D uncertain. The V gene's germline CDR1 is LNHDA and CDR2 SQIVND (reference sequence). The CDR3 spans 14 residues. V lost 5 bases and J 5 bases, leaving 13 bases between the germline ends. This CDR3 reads CASSLPHLHQPQHF. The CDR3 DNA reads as TGTGCCAGTAGTCTCCCTCACCTCCATCAGCCCCAGCATTTT.

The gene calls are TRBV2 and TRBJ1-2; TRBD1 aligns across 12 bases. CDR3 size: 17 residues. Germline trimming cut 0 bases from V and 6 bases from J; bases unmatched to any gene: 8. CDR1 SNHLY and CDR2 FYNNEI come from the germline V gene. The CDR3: CASSEALLGQGANGYTF. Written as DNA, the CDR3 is TGTGCCAGCAGTGAAGCGCTATTGGGACAGGGGGCTAATGGCTACACCTTC.

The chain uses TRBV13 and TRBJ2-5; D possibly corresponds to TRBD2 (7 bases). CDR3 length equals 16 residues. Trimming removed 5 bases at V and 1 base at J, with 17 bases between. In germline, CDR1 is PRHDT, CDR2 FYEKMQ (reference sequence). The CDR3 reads CASSQRGGGSQETQYF. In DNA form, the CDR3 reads TGTGCCAGCAGCCAACGAGGGGGAGGGAGCCAAGAGACCCAGTACTTC.